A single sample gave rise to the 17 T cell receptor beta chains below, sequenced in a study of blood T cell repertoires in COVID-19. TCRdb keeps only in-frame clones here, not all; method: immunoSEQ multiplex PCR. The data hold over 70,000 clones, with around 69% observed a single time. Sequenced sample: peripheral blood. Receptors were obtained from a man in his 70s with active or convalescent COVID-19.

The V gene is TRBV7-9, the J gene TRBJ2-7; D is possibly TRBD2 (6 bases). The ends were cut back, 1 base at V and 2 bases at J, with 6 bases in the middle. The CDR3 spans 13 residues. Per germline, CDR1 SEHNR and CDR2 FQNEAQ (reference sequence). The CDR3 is CASSLGGTYEQYF. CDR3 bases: TGTGCCAGCAGCTTAGGCGGGACCTACGAGCAGTACTTC.

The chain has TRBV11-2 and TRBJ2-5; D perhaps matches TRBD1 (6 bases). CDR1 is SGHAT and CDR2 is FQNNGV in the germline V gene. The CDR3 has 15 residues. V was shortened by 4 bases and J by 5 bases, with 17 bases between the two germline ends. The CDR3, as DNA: TGTGCCAGCAGCTATACGACAGGCCCGGCGGAGACCCAGTACTTC. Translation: CASSYTTGPAETQYF.

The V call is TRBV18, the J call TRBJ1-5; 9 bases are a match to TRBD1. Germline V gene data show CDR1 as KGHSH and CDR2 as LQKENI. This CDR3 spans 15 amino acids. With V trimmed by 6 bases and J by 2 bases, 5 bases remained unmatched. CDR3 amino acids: CASSQTGGGNQPQHF. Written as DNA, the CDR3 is TGTGCCAGCTCCCAGACAGGGGGTGGCAATCAGCCCCAGCATTTT.

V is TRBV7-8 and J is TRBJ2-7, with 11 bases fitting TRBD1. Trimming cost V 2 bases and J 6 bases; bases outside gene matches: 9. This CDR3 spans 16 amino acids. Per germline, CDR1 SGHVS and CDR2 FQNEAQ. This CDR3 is CASSLTGQGVSGEQYF. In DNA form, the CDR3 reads TGTGCCAGCAGCTTAACGGGACAGGGGGTCTCGGGCGAGCAGTACTTC.

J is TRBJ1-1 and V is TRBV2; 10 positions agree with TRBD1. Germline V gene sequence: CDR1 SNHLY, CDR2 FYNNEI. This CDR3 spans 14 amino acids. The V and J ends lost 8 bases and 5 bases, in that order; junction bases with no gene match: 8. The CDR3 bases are TGTGCCAGCGGAAGAGCGGGACAGGGGACTGAAGCTTTCTTT. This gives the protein CASGRAGQGTEAFF.

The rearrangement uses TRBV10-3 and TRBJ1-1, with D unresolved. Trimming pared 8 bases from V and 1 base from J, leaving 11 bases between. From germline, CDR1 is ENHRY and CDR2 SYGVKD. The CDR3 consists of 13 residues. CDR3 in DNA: TGTGCCATCTCGGGGATTTCGAACACTGAAGCTTTCTTT. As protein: CAISGISNTEAFF.

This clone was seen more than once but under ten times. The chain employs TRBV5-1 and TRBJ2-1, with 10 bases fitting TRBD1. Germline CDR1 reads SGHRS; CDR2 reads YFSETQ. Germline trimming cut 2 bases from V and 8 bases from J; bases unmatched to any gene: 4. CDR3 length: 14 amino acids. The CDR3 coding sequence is TGCGCCAGCAGCTTCGGACAGGGGGTCTATGAGCAGTTCTTC. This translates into CASSFGQGVYEQFF.

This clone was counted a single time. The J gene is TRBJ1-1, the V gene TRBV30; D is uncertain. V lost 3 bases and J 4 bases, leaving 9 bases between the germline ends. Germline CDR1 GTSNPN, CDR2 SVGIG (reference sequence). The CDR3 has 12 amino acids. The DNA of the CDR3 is TGTGCCTGGAGGAGGGTTGGCACTGAAGCTTTCTTT. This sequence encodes CAWRRVGTEAFF.

CDR3 residues: CASSPRYSGQGALGTEAFF. DNA of the CDR3: TGTGCCAGCAGCCCAAGATATTCGGGACAGGGGGCGTTGGGCACTGAAGCTTTCTTT. The chain couples TRBV11-2 to TRBJ1-1, with 12 nucleotides matching TRBD1. Losses at the gene ends were 5 bases for V and 4 bases for J; bases not matched to a gene: 17. This CDR3 comprises 19 residues. Germline CDR1 SGHAT, CDR2 FQNNGV.

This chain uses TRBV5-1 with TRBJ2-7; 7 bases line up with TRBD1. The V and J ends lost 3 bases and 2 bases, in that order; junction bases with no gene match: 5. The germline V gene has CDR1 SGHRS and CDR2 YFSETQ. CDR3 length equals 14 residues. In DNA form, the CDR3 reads TGCGCCAGCAGCTCGACAGGGAGACCCTACGAGCAGTACTTC. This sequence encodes CASSSTGRPYEQYF.

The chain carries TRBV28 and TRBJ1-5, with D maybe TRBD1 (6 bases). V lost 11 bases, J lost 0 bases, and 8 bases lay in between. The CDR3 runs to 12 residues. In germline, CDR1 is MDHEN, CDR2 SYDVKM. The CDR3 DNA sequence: TGTGCCGCCAGGGGTAGCAATCAGCCCCAGCATTTT. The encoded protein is CAARGSNQPQHF.

CDR3: CASSQGMRQTNSPLHF. The CDR3 DNA reads TGTGCCAGCAGCCAGGGGATGAGACAGACCAATTCACCCCTCCACTTT. The rearrangement uses TRBV3-1 (or the pseudogene TRBV3-2) and TRBJ1-6; maybe TRBD1 (5 bases). Trimming took 3 bases from V and 7 from J, leaving 16 bases between them. CDR1 and CDR2 (germline): LGHDT, YNNKEL (reference sequence). This CDR3 region has 16 residues.

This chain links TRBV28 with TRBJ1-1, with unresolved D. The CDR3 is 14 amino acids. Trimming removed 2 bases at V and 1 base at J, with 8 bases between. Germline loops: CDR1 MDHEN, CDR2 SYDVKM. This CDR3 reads CASSLHGANTEAFF. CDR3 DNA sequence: TGTGCCAGCAGTTTACACGGTGCGAACACTGAAGCTTTCTTT.

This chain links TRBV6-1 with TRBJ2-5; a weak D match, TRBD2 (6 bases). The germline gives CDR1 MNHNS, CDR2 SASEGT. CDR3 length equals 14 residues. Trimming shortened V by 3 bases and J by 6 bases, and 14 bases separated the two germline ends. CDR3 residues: CASSDLAELKTQYF. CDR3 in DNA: TGTGCCAGCAGTGATTTAGCGGAATTAAAGACCCAGTACTTC.

The CDR3 DNA follows: TGTGCCAGCAGCTTTTCGTCGGGGGACCCCTACGAGCAGTACTTC. It is translated as CASSFSSGDPYEQYF. This chain connects TRBV7-2 to TRBJ2-7, with D possibly TRBD2 on 6 matching bases. CDR3 length: 15 residues. Looked up from germline, CDR1 is SGHTA and CDR2 is FQGNSA. Trimming cost V 3 bases and J 2 bases, with 14 bases left between them.

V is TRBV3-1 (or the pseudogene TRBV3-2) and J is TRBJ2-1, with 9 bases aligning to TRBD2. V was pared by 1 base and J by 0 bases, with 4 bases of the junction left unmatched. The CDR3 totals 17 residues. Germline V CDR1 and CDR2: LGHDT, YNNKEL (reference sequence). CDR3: CASSQVSGGFSYNEQFF. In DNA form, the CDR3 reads TGTGCCAGCAGCCAAGTCAGCGGGGGGTTCTCCTACAATGAGCAGTTCTTC.

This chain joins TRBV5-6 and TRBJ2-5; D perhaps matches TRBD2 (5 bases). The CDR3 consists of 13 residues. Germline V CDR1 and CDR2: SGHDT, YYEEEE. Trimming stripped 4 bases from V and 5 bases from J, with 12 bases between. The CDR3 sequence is CASSIREAETQYF. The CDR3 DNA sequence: TGTGCCAGCAGCATTCGGGAAGCGGAGACCCAGTACTTC.